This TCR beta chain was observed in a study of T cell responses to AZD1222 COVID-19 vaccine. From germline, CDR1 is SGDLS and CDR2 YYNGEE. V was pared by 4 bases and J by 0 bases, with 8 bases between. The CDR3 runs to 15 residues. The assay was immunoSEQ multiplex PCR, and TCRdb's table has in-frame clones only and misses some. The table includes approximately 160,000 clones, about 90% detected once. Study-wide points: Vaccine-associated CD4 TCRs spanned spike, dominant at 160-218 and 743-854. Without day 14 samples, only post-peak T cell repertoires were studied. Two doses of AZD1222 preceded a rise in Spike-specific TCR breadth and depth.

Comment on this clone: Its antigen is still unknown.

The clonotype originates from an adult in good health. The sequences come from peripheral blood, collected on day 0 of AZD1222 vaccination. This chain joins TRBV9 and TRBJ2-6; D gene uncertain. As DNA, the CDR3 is TGTGCCAGCAGCCCCGACGCCTCTGGGGCCAACGTCCTGACTTTC. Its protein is CASSPDASGANVLTF.